Included here is one T cell receptor (beta chain) sequence, with context. Its antigen is unknown. Sequenced by immunoSEQ multiplex PCR; TCRdb stores in-frame clones only, minus some. In the table there are around 130,000 clones, 85% to 90% of which are singletons. V was clipped by 3 bases and J by 4 bases; unmatched bases: 3. The germline V gene encodes CDR1 LGHNA and CDR2 YSLEER. The CDR3 covers 16 residues. This entry comes from a study of cytomegalovirus exposure and HLA in healthy donors. Regarding the study as a whole: The tendency of first-cohort TCR clusters to co-occur in the roughly 120 validation repertoires was identified by a subsequent analysis. Testing in vitro showed a few CMV-associated chains specific for CMV antigens. The study recorded fewer than 200 TCR beta chains that were cytomegalovirus-associated.

The source of this sequence is a woman aged 25-40 years in good health and CMV-seronegative. The chain couples TRBV4-3 to TRBJ2-3; 14 bases align to TRBD2. Sequencing was done on a sample of PBMCs. This CDR3 reads CASSQRLAGGADTQYF. CDR3 DNA sequence: TGCGCCAGCAGCCAGCGACTAGCGGGGGGGGCAGATACGCAGTATTTT.